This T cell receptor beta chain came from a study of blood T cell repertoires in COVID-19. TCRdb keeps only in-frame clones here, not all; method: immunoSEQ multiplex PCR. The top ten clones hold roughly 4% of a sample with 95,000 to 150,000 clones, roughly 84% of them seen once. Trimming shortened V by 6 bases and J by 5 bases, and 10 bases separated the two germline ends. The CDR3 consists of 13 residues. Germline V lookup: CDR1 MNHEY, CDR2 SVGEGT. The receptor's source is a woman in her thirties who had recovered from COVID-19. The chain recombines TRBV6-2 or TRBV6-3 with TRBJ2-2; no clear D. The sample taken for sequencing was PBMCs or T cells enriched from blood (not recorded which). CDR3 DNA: TGTGCCAGCAGCCTCAGCGAAACCGGGGAGCTGTTTTTT. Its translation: CASSLSETGELFF.